A single sample gave rise to the 19 T cell receptor beta chains below, sequenced in a study of response to subunit inactivated influenza vaccine (dated by TCRdb to between 2018 and 2020). Library creation used RT-PCR. Sequenced on an Illumina HiSeq 2500. The public reads were quality trimmed at Q25 with fastp and then assembled into clones with MiXCR by TCRdb, keeping productive beta chains. Records with the same CDR3 protein are collapsed into one entry carrying the most frequent genes and DNA. The sample table holds about 530,000 distinct CDR3 sequences, of which over 9.5% were seen once. The ten largest account for 10% of the sample. Sequencing used PBMCs from blood, obtained on the day of vaccination. Source of these receptors: a man aged 50-60 years who received an inactivated influenza vaccine. Donor details come from another sample of the same person, matched by shared clones.

This clonotype was observed a handful of times. The rearrangement uses TRBV9 and TRBJ2-5; a weak D match, TRBD2 (5 bases). Trimming stripped 0 bases from V and 3 bases from J, with 9 bases between. CDR1 and CDR2 (germline): SGDLS, YYNGEE. The CDR3 has 14 residues. CDR3 sequence (DNA): TGTGCCAGCAGCGTAGATCCGGGAAAAGAGACCCAGTACTTC. Protein: CASSVDPGKETQYF.

V gene TRBV15 combines with J gene TRBJ2-3; D ambiguous. Germline V lookup: CDR1 LNHNV, CDR2 YYDKDF (reference sequence). V lost 6 bases to trimming and J lost 6 bases, with 13 bases between them. There are 13 residues in the CDR3. CDR3 amino acids: CATSSPLVDTQYF. For the CDR3, the DNA is TGTGCCACCAGTTCCCCCTTGGTCGATACGCAGTATTTT.

V is TRBV12-3 or TRBV12-4 and J is TRBJ2-2, with 7 bases lining up with TRBD2. The V gene end was trimmed by 5 bases and the J gene end by 5 bases; junction bases not matched to a gene: 8. The CDR3 loop spans 15 amino acids. The CDR3 bases are TGTGCCAGCAGTCAGGCGACTAGCAGTACCGGGGAGCTGTTTTTT. It specifies CASSQATSSTGELFF.

The sample holds a few counts of this clonotype. The chain employs TRBV5-1 and TRBJ2-5; D gene unclear. Trimming removed 2 bases at V and 5 bases at J, with 10 bases between. CDR3 length: 13 amino acids. Germline V gene data show CDR1 as SGHRS and CDR2 as YFSETQ. The CDR3 protein is CASSLLTAETQYF. The CDR3 nucleotides are TGCGCCAGCAGCTTACTTACCGCGGAGACCCAGTACTTC.

The chain links TRBV20-1 to TRBJ2-7, with 10 bases that match TRBD1. V shed 5 bases and J 1 base; nucleotides not matched to a gene: 5. Germline values: CDR1 DFQATT, CDR2 SNEGSKA (reference sequence). The CDR3 totals 14 residues. The CDR3 nucleotides read TGCAGTGCTCCTGGACAGGGGGGATCCTACGAGCAGTACTTC. It codes for CSAPGQGGSYEQYF.

This clonotype has just a few counts. The chain employs TRBV12-3 or TRBV12-4 and TRBJ2-7; the match to TRBD1 covers 7 bases. This CDR3 comprises 15 residues. Trimming removed 4 bases from V and 7 bases from J; junction bases left unmatched: 13. CDR3 bases: TGTGCCAGCAGTTCCGCAACAGGGGAATCGAGGGAGCAGTACTTC. Protein: CASSSATGESREQYF.

In its sample, this clonotype was seen a few times. The chain uses TRBV10-3 and TRBJ2-2; perhaps TRBD1 as D (7 bases). The CDR3 is 15 amino acids. V lost 3 bases, J lost 5 bases, and 13 bases lay in between. The germline V gene encodes CDR1 ENHRY and CDR2 SYGVKD. The CDR3 DNA follows: TGTGCCATCAGTGAACGACAGGGAGGTACCGGGGAGCTGTTTTTT. Residues: CAISERQGGTGELFF.

The table lists this clonotype with many counts. The chain employs TRBV7-2 and TRBJ1-2, with D possibly matching TRBD1 (5 bases). The CDR3 extends over 13 amino acids. Germline V CDR1 and CDR2: SGHTA, FQGNSA. V lost 5 bases to trimming and J lost 7 bases, with 14 bases between them. CDR3 in DNA: TGTGCCAGCAGCCCCGGGACGCTGGGTGGCTACACCTTC. Protein: CASSPGTLGGYTF.

This clonotype occurred a few times. This rearrangement joins TRBV20-1 to TRBJ2-3; 8 nucleotides match TRBD2. CDR1 DFQATT and CDR2 SNEGSKA come from the germline V gene (reference sequence). The CDR3 sequence is 17 residues long. J lost 0 bases, V lost 0 bases, and 8 bases had no gene match. CDR3 protein: CSARDPGASGSTDTQYF. Written as DNA, the CDR3 is TGCAGTGCTAGAGATCCGGGCGCTAGCGGGAGCACAGATACGCAGTATTTT.

This chain uses TRBV5-1 with TRBJ2-5, with D hard to call. The CDR3 consists of 13 residues. Germline V gene lookup returns CDR1 SGHRS and CDR2 YFSETQ. The germline V and J ends were trimmed by 5 bases and 2 bases, with 10 bases remaining between them. As DNA, the CDR3 is TGCGCCAGCAGGCGGCGTGGGCAAGAGACCCAGTACTTC. This translates into CASRRRGQETQYF.

This clonotype was counted between two and nine times. The chain employs TRBV12-3 or TRBV12-4 and TRBJ2-7; D remains unclear. This CDR3 spans 13 amino acids. Trimming took off 3 bases at V and 0 bases at J, with 6 bases between the two ends. CDR3 amino acids: CASSFIGSYEQYF. The CDR3 DNA reads TGTGCCAGCAGTTTCATAGGCTCCTACGAGCAGTACTTC.

The V gene is TRBV11-2, the J gene TRBJ2-6; either TRBD1 or TRBD2 may fit D (5 bases each). V gave up 7 bases and J gave up 3 bases, with 19 bases separating them. Germline values: CDR1 SGHAT, CDR2 FQNNGV. The CDR3 consists of 17 residues. In nucleotides, the CDR3 is TGTGCCAGCACCTCCCGAGGGGCCGTTGGTGGGGCCAACGTCCTGACTTTC. Its protein is CASTSRGAVGGANVLTF.

This rearrangement joins TRBV28 to TRBJ2-7; D call uncertain. CDR3 length: 15 residues. Trimming pared 5 bases from V and 1 base from J, leaving 15 bases between. In germline, CDR1 is MDHEN, CDR2 SYDVKM. The CDR3 bases are TGTGCCAGCAGTCTCCCGAAAGGGTTTTCCTACGAGCAGTACTTC. Translation gives CASSLPKGFSYEQYF.

This clonotype was counted only a few times. The chain carries TRBV20-1 and TRBJ2-7; 10 bases are a match to TRBD1. The V gene end was trimmed by 2 bases and the J gene end by 3 bases; junction bases not matched to a gene: 4. CDR1 and CDR2 from the germline V gene are DFQATT and SNEGSKA (reference sequence). This CDR3 region has 14 residues. CDR3 DNA: TGCAGTGCTAGAAAGGGACAGGGGCACTACGAGCAGTACTTC. Amino acids: CSARKGQGHYEQYF.

This clonotype was counted only a few times. The rearrangement joins TRBV20-1 to TRBJ2-7; 9 bases agree with TRBD2. The CDR3 is 14 amino acids. Germline V gives CDR1 DFQATT, CDR2 SNEGSKA (reference sequence). V gave up 0 bases and J gave up 6 bases; unmatched junction bases: 6. CDR3 in DNA: TGCAGTGCTAGAGATCTAGCGGGGTTAGTCGAGCAGTACTTC. It translates to CSARDLAGLVEQYF.

Only a few counts were recorded for this clonotype. The chain combines TRBV9 with TRBJ1-4, with D unresolved. Germline CDR1 reads SGDLS; CDR2 reads YYNGEE. V was clipped by 0 bases and J by 0 bases, with 15 bases between them. This CDR3 is 18 amino acids long. The CDR3 DNA reads as TGTGCCAGCAGCGTAGGGGGTACCCCACACGCAACTAATGAAAAACTGTTTTTT. Translated, it gives CASSVGGTPHATNEKLFF.

The chain carries TRBV5-1 and TRBJ2-5, with D possibly being TRBD2 (6 bases). Per germline, CDR1 SGHRS and CDR2 YFSETQ. Trimming took off 4 bases at V and 9 bases at J, with 16 bases between the two ends. The CDR3 has 13 residues. The CDR3 loop is CASSPGLGEAQYF. The CDR3 bases are TGCGCCAGCAGCCCGGGACTTGGGGAGGCCCAGTACTTC. The whole variable domain, filled in from reference TRBV5-1 and TRBJ2-5, reads KAGVTQTPRYLIKTRGQQVTLSCSPISGHRSVSWYQQTPGQGLQFLFEYFSETQRNKGNFPGRFSGRQFSNSRSEMNVSTLELGDSALYLCASSPGLGEAQYFGPGTRLLVL.

This chain connects TRBV4-3 to TRBJ2-2; D is uncertain. Germline loops: CDR1 LGHNA, CDR2 YSLEER. V was trimmed by 1 base and J by 2 bases, leaving 8 bases between them. CDR3 length: 15 residues. CDR3 DNA sequence: TGCGCCAGCAGCCAAGTTATGAGAAACACCGGGGAGCTGTTTTTT. Encoded protein: CASSQVMRNTGELFF.

This sequence joins TRBV6-5 and TRBJ2-2; the D gene could be TRBD1 or TRBD2 (5 bases each). The ends were cut back, 5 bases at V and 5 bases at J, with 18 bases in the middle. This CDR3 is built from 16 residues. Germline CDR1 MNHEY, CDR2 SVGAGI. The CDR3 region is CASSIPGPGRTGELFF. Here the CDR3 DNA reads TGTGCCAGCAGTATACCGGGCCCGGGGCGGACCGGGGAGCTGTTTTTT.